Below are 12 T cell receptor beta chains sequenced from a single sample in a study of blood T cell repertoires in COVID-19. Data came from immunoSEQ multiplex PCR; TCRdb stores just in-frame clones and leaves some out. The profile covers 150,000 to 200,000 clones, with approximately 90% appearing a single time and around 0.77% taken by the ten largest. Input material: PBMCs or T cells enriched from blood (not recorded which). The receptor source for this set is a woman aged 18-30 years who had recovered from COVID-19.

The gene calls are TRBV6-1 and TRBJ2-7, with 7 positions matching TRBD1. The CDR3 consists of 14 residues. The V gene end was trimmed by 5 bases and the J gene end by 3 bases; junction bases not matched to a gene: 7. Germline CDR1 is MNHNS and CDR2 is SASEGT. The CDR3 region is CASSYPGQHYEQYF. CDR3 bases: TGTGCCAGCAGTTATCCGGGACAGCACTACGAGCAGTACTTC.

This chain joins TRBV4-1 and TRBJ2-1, with D possibly TRBD2 on 6 matching bases. CDR3 length: 17 amino acids. Germline V gene sequence: CDR1 MGHRA, CDR2 YSYEKL. V lost 1 base and J 1 base, leaving 14 bases between the germline ends. The CDR3 reads CASSQGRDFLSYNEQFF. The CDR3 nucleotides read TGCGCCAGCAGCCAAGGTAGGGACTTCCTATCCTACAATGAGCAGTTCTTC.

The chain uses TRBV28 and TRBJ2-1; TRBD1 agrees at 10 bases. The trim removed 7 bases at V and 8 bases at J, leaving 5 bases unmatched. This CDR3 region has 13 residues. CDR1 is MDHEN and CDR2 is SYDVKM in the germline V gene. This CDR3 is CASMDRGVDEQFF. The CDR3, as DNA: TGTGCCAGCATGGACAGGGGGGTCGATGAGCAGTTCTTC.

The chain couples TRBV4-3 to TRBJ2-1, with TRBD1 identical over 7 bases. The J segment lost 8 bases and the V segment lost 4 bases, leaving 14 bases of the junction unmatched. In germline, CDR1 is LGHNA, CDR2 YSLEER. The CDR3 is made up of 16 amino acids. DNA for the CDR3: TGCGCCAGCAGCCGAACAGGGGCTAGCTTCAGGGATGAGCAGTTCTTC. Translating gives CASSRTGASFRDEQFF.

The chain recombines TRBV28 with TRBJ1-4, with a tentative D call TRBD1 (6 bases). The CDR3 loop spans 13 amino acids. Trimming cost V 2 bases and J 12 bases, with 13 bases left between them. From germline, CDR1 is MDHEN and CDR2 SYDVKM. CDR3 DNA sequence: TGTGCCAGCAGTTTACAGGGGAGGGTGGAACTGTTTTTT. Its translation is CASSLQGRVELFF.

This chain uses TRBV7-9 with TRBJ2-1, with D perhaps matching TRBD1 (6 bases). The germline CDR1 and CDR2 sequences are SEHNR and FQNEAQ (reference sequence). The CDR3 is 13 amino acids. V gave up 5 bases and J gave up 5 bases, with 10 bases separating them. This CDR3 is CASSLGQHNEQFF. CDR3 in DNA: TGTGCCAGCAGCCTAGGACAGCACAATGAGCAGTTCTTC.

This chain joins TRBV24-1 and TRBJ2-5; 9 bases match TRBD2. Germline CDR1 is KGHDR and CDR2 is SFDVKD. This CDR3 has 16 residues. Trimming took 4 bases from V and 5 from J; bases not matched to a gene: 10. The CDR3 is CATSDTTSGTWETQYF. CDR3 coding DNA: TGTGCCACCAGTGACACGACTAGCGGAACATGGGAGACCCAGTACTTC.

The rearrangement links TRBV3-1 (or the pseudogene TRBV3-2) to TRBJ2-2; weak D call: TRBD2 (6 bases). There are 18 residues in the CDR3. The ends were cut back, 1 base at V and 5 bases at J, with 20 bases in the middle. CDR1 is LGHDT and CDR2 is YNNKEL in the germline V gene (reference sequence). In DNA, the CDR3 is TGTGCCAGCAGCCAAGTTCTCGGGAGTGGTATGCGGACCGGGGAGCTGTTTTTT. Encoded protein: CASSQVLGSGMRTGELFF.

V and J are TRBV19 and TRBJ1-1, with D possibly matching TRBD1 (6 bases). Per the germline V gene, CDR1 is LNHDA and CDR2 is SQIVND (reference sequence). Trimming removed 6 bases from V and 1 base from J, with 12 bases in between. The CDR3 loop spans 14 amino acids. The DNA of the CDR3 is TGTGCCAGTAGACAGGGAAGCGGGAACACTGAAGCTTTCTTT. Residues: CASRQGSGNTEAFF.

This clone was observed once. The genes are TRBV7-3 and TRBJ2-4, with D possibly TRBD2 on 5 matching bases. The germline V gene encodes CDR1 SGHTA and CDR2 FQGTGA. Trimming took off 2 bases at V and 9 bases at J, with 11 bases between the two ends. The CDR3 is made up of 13 amino acids. In DNA, the CDR3 is TGTGCCAGCAGCTTAGGGGAAGGGAGCATTCAGTACTTC. Translated, it gives CASSLGEGSIQYF.

This sequence joins TRBV7-2 and TRBJ2-3, with D perhaps TRBD1 (5 bases). Germline CDR1 SGHTA, CDR2 FQGNSA. Trimming removed 5 bases at V and 2 bases at J, with 11 bases between. The CDR3 runs to 14 residues. As DNA, the CDR3 is TGTGCCAGCAGCCCCGACAGCAACACAGATACGCAGTATTTT. Translation: CASSPDSNTDTQYF.

The chain carries TRBV29-1 and TRBJ2-3; TRBD2 matches 10 bases. The CDR3 has 18 amino acids. Germline V lookup: CDR1 SQVTM, CDR2 ANQGSEA. The ends lost 0 bases at V and 0 bases at J; junction bases unmatched: 9. CDR3 protein: CSVEDGSSGRTSTDTQYF. DNA for the CDR3: TGCAGCGTTGAAGACGGGAGTAGCGGGAGGACTAGCACAGATACGCAGTATTTT.